One and the same sample provided the 18 T cell receptor beta chains below, sequenced in a study of blood T cell repertoires in COVID-19. Method: immunoSEQ multiplex PCR; TCRdb's copy keeps in-frame clones and lacks some. The sample holds more than 300,000 clones, around 89% seen once. Sequenced sample: PBMCs or T cells enriched from blood (not recorded which). Receptors originate from a woman in her late teens or twenties who had recovered from COVID-19.

The V call is TRBV9, the J call TRBJ2-1, with D possibly matching TRBD1 (5 bases). Trimming took off 4 bases at V and 2 bases at J, with 10 bases between the two ends. The CDR3 consists of 14 residues. Germline assignment: CDR1 SGDLS and CDR2 YYNGEE. CDR3 in DNA: TGTGCCAGCAGCCCAGGGTCACCCTACAATGAGCAGTTCTTC. Amino acid sequence: CASSPGSPYNEQFF.

This clone has only one observation. A much larger clonotype is one base distant, so this may be a read error. The rearrangement joins TRBV2 to TRBJ2-7, with no clear D. The CDR3 extends over 12 amino acids. Trimming left V 7 bases short and J 0 bases short, with 7 bases between. Germline values: CDR1 SNHLY, CDR2 FYNNEI. CDR3 sequence reads: CASTPSSYEQYF. CDR3 nucleotide sequence: TGTGCCAGCACCCCGAGCTCCTACGAGCAGTACTTC.

The chain uses TRBV28 and TRBJ2-1; a possible D gene is TRBD2 (6 bases). Per the germline V gene, CDR1 is MDHEN and CDR2 is SYDVKM. V was trimmed by 4 bases and J by 4 bases, leaving 11 bases between them. The CDR3 covers 14 residues. Here the CDR3 reads CASSSRDFYNEQFF. Here the CDR3 DNA reads TGTGCCAGCAGTTCCCGGGACTTTTACAATGAGCAGTTCTTC.

The chain is built from TRBV6-5 and TRBJ2-1, with D perhaps TRBD1 (6 bases). CDR1 is MNHEY, CDR2 SVGAGI, per germline. V shed 0 bases and J shed 8 bases, with 14 bases lying between them. CDR3 length equals 15 residues. CDR3 protein: CASSYSRDIFHEQFF. The CDR3 coding sequence is TGTGCCAGCAGTTACTCCCGGGACATTTTCCATGAGCAGTTCTTC.

The chain links TRBV5-4 to TRBJ2-5; 16 bases agree with TRBD2. V was pared by 5 bases and J by 4 bases, with 8 bases of the junction left unmatched. The CDR3 contains 17 residues. Per the germline V gene, CDR1 is SGHNT and CDR2 is YYREEE (reference sequence). CDR3 nucleotides: TGTGCCAGCAGACCGGGACTAGCGGGGGGGTTGGCAGAGACCCAGTACTTC. Encoded protein: CASRPGLAGGLAETQYF.

This chain uses TRBV28 with TRBJ1-6, with unresolved D. Per the germline V gene, CDR1 is MDHEN and CDR2 is SYDVKM. The CDR3 runs to 13 residues. Trimming removed 10 bases from V and 2 bases from J, with 9 bases in between. CDR3 sequence: CATGGTYNSPLHF. Written as DNA, the CDR3 is TGTGCCACCGGAGGGACCTATAATTCACCCCTCCACTTT.

V is TRBV11-2 and J is TRBJ2-5; D is unclear. The germline gives CDR1 SGHAT, CDR2 FQNNGV. The CDR3 extends over 13 amino acids. V lost 1 base and J 5 bases, leaving 8 bases between the germline ends. CDR3 region: CASSLGGWETQYF. The DNA for the CDR3 is TGTGCCAGCAGCTTAGGAGGATGGGAGACCCAGTACTTC.

The chain joins TRBV7-9 to TRBJ1-2; no clear D gene. The CDR3 length is 14 residues. Trimming removed 5 bases at V and 5 bases at J, with 15 bases between. Germline CDR1 is SEHNR and CDR2 is FQNEAQ (reference sequence). The CDR3 DNA reads TGTGCCAGCAGCCCAATTGGTGGGCTGTATGGCTACACCTTC. Translated, it gives CASSPIGGLYGYTF.

The J gene is TRBJ2-2, the V gene TRBV7-6; maybe TRBD1 (6 bases). Trimming removed 8 bases at V and 6 bases at J, with 13 bases between. The length of the CDR3 is 13 residues. Germline loops: CDR1 SGHVS, CDR2 FNYEAQ. CDR3 nucleotide sequence: TGTGCCAGCCGGCAGGGGTCTTCCGGGGAGCTGTTTTTT. This encodes CASRQGSSGELFF.

The chain links TRBV9 to TRBJ2-5; 13 bases align to TRBD2. This CDR3 spans 14 amino acids. The trim removed 3 bases at V and 7 bases at J, leaving 3 bases unmatched. CDR1 and CDR2 (germline): SGDLS, YYNGEE. The CDR3 loop reads CASSGTSGGVTQYF. Written as DNA, the CDR3 is TGTGCCAGCAGCGGGACTAGCGGGGGAGTGACCCAGTACTTC. Supplemented by reference TRBV9 and TRBJ2-5, the full variable domain reads DSGVTQTPKHLITATGQRVTLRCSPRSGDLSVYWYQQSLDQGLQFLIQYYNGEERAKGNILERFSAQQFPDLHSELNLSSLELGDSALYFCASSGTSGGVTQYFGPGTRLLVL.

This rearrangement joins TRBV28 to TRBJ1-2; 7 bases are a match to TRBD1. The ends lost 4 bases at V and 4 bases at J; junction bases unmatched: 12. Germline V gene lookup returns CDR1 MDHEN and CDR2 SYDVKM. This CDR3 is built from 16 residues. The CDR3 nucleotides are TGTGCCAGCAGTTCGCCCCGAGCAGGGGGGTCCTATGGCTACACCTTC. This gives the protein CASSSPRAGGSYGYTF.

The V call is TRBV12-3 or TRBV12-4, the J call TRBJ1-5, with no clear D. This CDR3 has 13 residues. Between the trimmed V and J ends, which lost 2 bases and 5 bases, there was a span of 7 bases. This chain's CDR3 is CASSLRGDQPQHF. CDR3 DNA sequence: TGTGCCAGCAGTTTACGGGGAGATCAGCCCCAGCATTTT.

The chain joins TRBV30 to TRBJ2-7; 8 bases line up with TRBD1. V trimming: 5 bases; J trimming: 0 bases; junction bases outside the gene matches: 3. There are 13 residues in the CDR3. Looked up from germline, CDR1 is GTSNPN and CDR2 is SVGIG (reference sequence). The CDR3 sequence: CAWDRGLSYEQYF. CDR3 nucleotide sequence: TGTGCCTGGGACAGGGGCCTCTCCTACGAGCAGTACTTC.

This rearrangement joins TRBV2 to TRBJ2-1; 8 bases are shared with TRBD2. CDR1 SNHLY and CDR2 FYNNEI come from the germline V gene. V shed 1 base, J shed 7 bases, and the junction held 6 bases outside the gene matches. The CDR3 is 15 residues long. The CDR3 DNA sequence: TGTGCCAGCAGTGAAGAAACGGGGGGGCTTAATGAGCAGTTCTTC. It yields the protein CASSEETGGLNEQFF.

This clone occurred once. V and J are TRBV9 and TRBJ1-2, with 9 bases fitting TRBD1. CDR3 size: 16 residues. With V trimmed by 1 base and J by 1 base, 5 bases remained unmatched. The germline V gene has CDR1 SGDLS and CDR2 YYNGEE. The CDR3 coding sequence is TGTGCCAGCAGCGTATCCGGGACAGGGCTTAACTATGGCTACACCTTC. Amino acid sequence: CASSVSGTGLNYGYTF.

This clone was counted a single time. The V and J genes are TRBV30 and TRBJ1-2, with 9 positions matching TRBD1. The CDR3 is 11 amino acids. Germline V gives CDR1 GTSNPN, CDR2 SVGIG (reference sequence). The J segment lost 6 bases and the V segment lost 8 bases, leaving 4 bases of the junction unmatched. The CDR3 spells CAETGGDGYTF. Written as DNA, the CDR3 is TGTGCCGAAACAGGGGGCGATGGCTACACCTTC.

The V gene is TRBV4-1, the J gene TRBJ2-3; D not certain. The CDR3 covers 16 residues. Germline loops: CDR1 MGHRA, CDR2 YSYEKL. V lost 1 base, J lost 0 bases, and 11 bases lay in between. In DNA, the CDR3 is TGCGCCAGCAGCCAAGTTTACGACTCCAGCACAGATACGCAGTATTTT. Protein product: CASSQVYDSSTDTQYF.

The rearrangement links TRBV19 to TRBJ1-2, with D perhaps matching TRBD1 (5 bases). Trimming removed 6 bases at V and 5 bases at J, with 22 bases between. This CDR3 has 16 residues. Germline CDR1 LNHDA, CDR2 SQIVND (reference sequence). For the CDR3, the DNA is TGTGCCAGTAGACCTGAGATGGGGCAGGGATTGTATGGCTACACCTTC. It encodes CASRPEMGQGLYGYTF.